The clone carrying this TCR beta chain was seen at least ten times. Its antigen is not identified. These data are taken from a study of T-cell memory formation after mild COVID-19. At the level of the study: In these data, TCR clusters were largely donor specific. Study observations and caveats: Whereas later expanders leaned CD4+, clones contracting day 15 to 85 showed a balanced CD4/CD8 makeup. CD8+ contracting clones occupied EMRA, while CD4+ ones occupied mainly CM and EM.

Germline CDR1 and CDR2: SGHRS and YFSETQ. This CDR3 spans 16 amino acids. V lost 0 bases, J lost 2 bases, and 4 bases stayed unmatched. Employing constant-segment primers, 5'RACE generated TCR alpha and TCR beta cDNA libraries bearing sample barcodes and UMIs. TCRdb independently ran MiXCR on the 5' RACE reads; one entry per CDR3 protein. The sample shows 140,000 or so distinct CDR3 sequences, 5.5% to 7% of them seen only once. This chain joins TRBV5-1 and TRBJ2-3; TRBD1 agrees at 9 bases. This clonotype was sampled from an adult woman who had mild COVID-19 (a few samples of this study predate the infection). Cell type and time point are not known. Specimen: PBMCs or a T cell subset sorted from them (not recorded which). The CDR3 region has the DNA TGCGCCAGCAGCTTGGGATGGGACAGGGTCACAGATACGCAGTATTTT. Translated: CASSLGWDRVTDTQYF.